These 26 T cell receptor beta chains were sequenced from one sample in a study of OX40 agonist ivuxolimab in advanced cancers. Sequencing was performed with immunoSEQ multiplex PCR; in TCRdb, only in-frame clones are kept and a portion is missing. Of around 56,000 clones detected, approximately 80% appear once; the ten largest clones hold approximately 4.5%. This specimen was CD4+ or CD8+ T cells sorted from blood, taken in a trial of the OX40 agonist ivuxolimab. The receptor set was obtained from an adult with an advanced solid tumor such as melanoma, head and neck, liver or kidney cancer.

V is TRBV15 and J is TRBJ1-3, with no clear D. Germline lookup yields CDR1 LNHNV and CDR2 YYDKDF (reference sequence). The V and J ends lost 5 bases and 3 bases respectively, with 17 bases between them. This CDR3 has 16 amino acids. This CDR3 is CATSPSGYGDGNTIYF. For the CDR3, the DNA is TGTGCCACCAGCCCTTCGGGGTATGGGGATGGAAACACCATATATTTT.

Here the CDR3 reads CAWSVEGPGQKEQYF. CDR3 bases: TGTGCCTGGAGTGTAGAGGGGCCGGGACAGAAGGAGCAGTACTTC. The chain combines TRBV30 with TRBJ2-7, with 7 bases matching TRBD1. Germline-derived CDR1 and CDR2 are GTSNPN and SVGIG (reference sequence). V shed 0 bases and J 7 bases; nucleotides not matched to a gene: 12. CDR3 size: 15 residues.

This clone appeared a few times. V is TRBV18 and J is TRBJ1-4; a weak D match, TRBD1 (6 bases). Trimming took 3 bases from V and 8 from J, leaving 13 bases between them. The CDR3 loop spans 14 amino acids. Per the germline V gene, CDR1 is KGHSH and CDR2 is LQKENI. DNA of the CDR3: TGTGCCAGCTCACCCAGTAGGGGGGAAGAAAAACTGTTTTTT. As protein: CASSPSRGEEKLFF.

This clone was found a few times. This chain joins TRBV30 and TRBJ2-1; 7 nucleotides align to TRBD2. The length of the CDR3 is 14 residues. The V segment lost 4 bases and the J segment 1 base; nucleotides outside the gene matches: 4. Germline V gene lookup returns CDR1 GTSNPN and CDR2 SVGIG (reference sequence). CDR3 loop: CAWIWGGSYNEQFF. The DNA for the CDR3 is TGTGCCTGGATTTGGGGGGGGTCCTACAATGAGCAGTTCTTC.

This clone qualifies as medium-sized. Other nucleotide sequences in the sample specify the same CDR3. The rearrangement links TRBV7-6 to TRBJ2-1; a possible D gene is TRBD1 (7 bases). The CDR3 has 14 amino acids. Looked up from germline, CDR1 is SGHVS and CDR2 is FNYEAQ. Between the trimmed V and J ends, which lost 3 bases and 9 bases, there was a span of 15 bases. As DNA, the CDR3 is TGTGCCAGCAGCTTTAGTCAGGGGGGTGGTGAGCAGTTCTTC. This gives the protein CASSFSQGGGEQFF.

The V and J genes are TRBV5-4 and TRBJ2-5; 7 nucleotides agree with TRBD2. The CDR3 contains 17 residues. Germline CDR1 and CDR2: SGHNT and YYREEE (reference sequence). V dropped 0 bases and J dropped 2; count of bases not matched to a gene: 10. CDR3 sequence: CASSLAQTRGIQETQYF. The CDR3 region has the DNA TGTGCCAGCAGCTTGGCCCAAACGCGGGGGATACAAGAGACCCAGTACTTC.

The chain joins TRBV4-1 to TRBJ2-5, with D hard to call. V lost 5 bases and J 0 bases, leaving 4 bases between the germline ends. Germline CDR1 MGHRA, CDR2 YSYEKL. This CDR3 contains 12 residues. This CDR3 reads CASSDDQETQYF. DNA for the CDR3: TGCGCCAGCAGCGACGACCAAGAGACCCAGTACTTC.

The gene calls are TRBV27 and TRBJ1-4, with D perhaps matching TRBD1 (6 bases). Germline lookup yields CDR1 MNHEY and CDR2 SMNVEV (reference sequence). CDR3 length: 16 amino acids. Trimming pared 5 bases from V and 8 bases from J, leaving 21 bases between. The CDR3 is CASSPVWGGIYEKLFF. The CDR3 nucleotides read TGTGCCAGCAGTCCGGTCTGGGGGGGCATCTACGAAAAACTGTTTTTT.

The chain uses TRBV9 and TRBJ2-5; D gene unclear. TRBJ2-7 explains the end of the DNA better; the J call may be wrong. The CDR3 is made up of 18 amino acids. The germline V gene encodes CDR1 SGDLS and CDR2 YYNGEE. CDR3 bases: TGTGCCAGCAGCGTCGAGGTTCGGTGTGGCGGAACCACCTACGAGCAGTACTTC. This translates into CASSVEVRCGGTTYEQYF.

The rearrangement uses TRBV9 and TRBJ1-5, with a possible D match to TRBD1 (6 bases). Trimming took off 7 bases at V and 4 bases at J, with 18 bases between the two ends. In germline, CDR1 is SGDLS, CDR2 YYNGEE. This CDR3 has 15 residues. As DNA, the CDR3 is TGTGCCAGCCTCGGGACGAGGGGGGGGAATCAGCCCCAGCATTTT. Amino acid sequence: CASLGTRGGNQPQHF. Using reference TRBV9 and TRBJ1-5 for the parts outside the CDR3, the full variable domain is DSGVTQTPKHLITATGQRVTLRCSPRSGDLSVYWYQQSLDQGLQFLIQYYNGEERAKGNILERFSAQQFPDLHSELNLSSLELGDSALYFCASLGTRGGNQPQHFGDGTRLSIL.

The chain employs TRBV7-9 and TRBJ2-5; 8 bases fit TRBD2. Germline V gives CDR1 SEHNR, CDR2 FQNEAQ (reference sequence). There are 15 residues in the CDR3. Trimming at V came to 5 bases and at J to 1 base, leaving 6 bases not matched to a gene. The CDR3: CASSPGGGPQETQYF. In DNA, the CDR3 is TGTGCCAGCAGCCCCGGGGGGGGTCCCCAAGAGACCCAGTACTTC.

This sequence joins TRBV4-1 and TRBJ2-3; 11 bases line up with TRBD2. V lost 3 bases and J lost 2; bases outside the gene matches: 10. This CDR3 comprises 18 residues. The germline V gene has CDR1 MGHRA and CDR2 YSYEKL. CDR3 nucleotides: TGCGCCAGCAGCCAGAGAGGTCTAGCGGGAGGTACCACAGATACGCAGTATTTT. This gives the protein CASSQRGLAGGTTDTQYF.

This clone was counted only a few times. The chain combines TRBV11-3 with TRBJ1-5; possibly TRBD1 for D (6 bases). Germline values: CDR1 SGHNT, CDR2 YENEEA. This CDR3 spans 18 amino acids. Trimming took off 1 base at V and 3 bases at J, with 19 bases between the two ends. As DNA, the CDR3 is TGTGCCAGCAGCTTAGCAGGGGCGACTGGGGGGGCCAATCAGCCCCAGCATTTT. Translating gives CASSLAGATGGANQPQHF.

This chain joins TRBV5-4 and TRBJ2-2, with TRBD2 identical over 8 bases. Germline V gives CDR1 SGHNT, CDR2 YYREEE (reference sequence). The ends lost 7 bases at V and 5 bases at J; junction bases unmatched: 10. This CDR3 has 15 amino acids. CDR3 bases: TGTGCCAGCGGGGACGGGAGGGCCCGAACCGGGGAGCTGTTTTTT. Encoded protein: CASGDGRARTGELFF.

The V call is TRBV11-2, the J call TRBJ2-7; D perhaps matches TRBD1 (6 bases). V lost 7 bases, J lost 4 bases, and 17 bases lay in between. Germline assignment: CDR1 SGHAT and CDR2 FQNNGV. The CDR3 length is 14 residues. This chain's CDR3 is CASTPKGDWYEQYF. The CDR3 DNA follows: TGTGCCAGCACCCCAAAGGGGGATTGGTACGAGCAGTACTTC.

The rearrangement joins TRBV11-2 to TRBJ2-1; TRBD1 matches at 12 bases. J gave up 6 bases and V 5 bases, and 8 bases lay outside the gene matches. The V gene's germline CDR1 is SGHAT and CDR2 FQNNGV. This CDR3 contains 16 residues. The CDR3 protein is CASSPGGTGGVNEQFF. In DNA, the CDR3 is TGTGCCAGCAGCCCCGGGGGGACAGGGGGCGTCAATGAGCAGTTCTTC.

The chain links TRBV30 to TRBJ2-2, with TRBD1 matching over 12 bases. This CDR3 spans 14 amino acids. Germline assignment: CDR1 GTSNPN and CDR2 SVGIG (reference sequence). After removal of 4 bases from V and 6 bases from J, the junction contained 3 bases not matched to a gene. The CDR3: CAWNRDRGPGELFF. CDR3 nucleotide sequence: TGTGCCTGGAACCGGGACAGGGGGCCCGGGGAGCTGTTTTTT.

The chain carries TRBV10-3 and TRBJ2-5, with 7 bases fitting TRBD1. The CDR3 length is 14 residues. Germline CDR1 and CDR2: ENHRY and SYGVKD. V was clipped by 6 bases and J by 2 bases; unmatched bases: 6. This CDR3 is CAISPRQGQETQYF. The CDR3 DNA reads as TGTGCCATCAGCCCTAGACAGGGTCAAGAGACCCAGTACTTC.

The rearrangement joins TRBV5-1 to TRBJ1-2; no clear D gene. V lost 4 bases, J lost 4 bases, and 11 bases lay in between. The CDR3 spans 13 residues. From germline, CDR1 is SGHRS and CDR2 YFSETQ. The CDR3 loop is CASSPDGIYGYTF. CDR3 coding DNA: TGCGCCAGCAGCCCCGACGGAATCTATGGCTACACCTTC.

The CDR3 DNA is TGTGCCAGTATGGGGGGAACCTACACCGGGGAGCTGTTTTTT. Its translation is CASMGGTYTGELFF. The chain carries TRBV19 and TRBJ2-2; D perhaps matches TRBD2 (6 bases). Trimming cost V 7 bases and J 3 bases, with 12 bases left between them. CDR3 length equals 14 residues. Germline values: CDR1 LNHDA, CDR2 SQIVND (reference sequence).

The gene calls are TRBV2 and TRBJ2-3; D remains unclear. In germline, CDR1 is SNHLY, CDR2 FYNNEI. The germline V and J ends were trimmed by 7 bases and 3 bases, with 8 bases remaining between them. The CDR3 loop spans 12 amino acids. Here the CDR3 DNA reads TGTGCCAGCACAGCGACGACAGATACGCAGTATTTT. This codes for CASTATTDTQYF.

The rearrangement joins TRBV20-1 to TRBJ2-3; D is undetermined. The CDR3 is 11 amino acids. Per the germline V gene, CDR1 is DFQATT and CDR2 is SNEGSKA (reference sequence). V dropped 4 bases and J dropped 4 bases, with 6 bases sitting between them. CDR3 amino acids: CSAKGSDTQYF. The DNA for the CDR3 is TGCAGTGCTAAAGGGTCAGATACGCAGTATTTT.

The CDR3, as DNA: TGTGCCAGCGCAAGTTCCCCGGTCCCTAATGAAAAACTGTTTTTT. Protein sequence: CASASSPVPNEKLFF. The V call is TRBV28, the J call TRBJ1-4; D is undetermined. Per the germline V gene, CDR1 is MDHEN and CDR2 is SYDVKM. The V gene lost 8 bases and the J gene lost 3 bases, with 16 bases spanning the gap. This CDR3 has 15 residues.

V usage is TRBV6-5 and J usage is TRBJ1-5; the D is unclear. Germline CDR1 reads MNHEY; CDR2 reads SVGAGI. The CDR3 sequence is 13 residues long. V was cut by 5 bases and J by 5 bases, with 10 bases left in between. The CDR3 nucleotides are TGTGCCAGCAGTCAAACCGTTCATCAGCCCCAGCATTTT. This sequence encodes CASSQTVHQPQHF.

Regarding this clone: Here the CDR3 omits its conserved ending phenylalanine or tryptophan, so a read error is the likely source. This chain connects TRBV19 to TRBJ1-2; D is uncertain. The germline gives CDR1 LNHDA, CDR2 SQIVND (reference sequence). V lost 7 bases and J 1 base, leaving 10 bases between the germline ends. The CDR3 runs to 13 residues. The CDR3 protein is CASNLVGNYGYTL. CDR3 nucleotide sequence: TGTGCCAGTAACCTCGTCGGTAACTATGGCTACACCCTC.

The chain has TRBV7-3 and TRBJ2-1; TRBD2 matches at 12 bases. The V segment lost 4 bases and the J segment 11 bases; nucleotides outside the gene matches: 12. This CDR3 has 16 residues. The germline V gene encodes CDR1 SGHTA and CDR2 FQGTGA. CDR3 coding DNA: TGTGCCAGCAGCTCCGAGGGACTAGCGGGTCCAATTAAGCAGTTCTTC. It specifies CASSSEGLAGPIKQFF.